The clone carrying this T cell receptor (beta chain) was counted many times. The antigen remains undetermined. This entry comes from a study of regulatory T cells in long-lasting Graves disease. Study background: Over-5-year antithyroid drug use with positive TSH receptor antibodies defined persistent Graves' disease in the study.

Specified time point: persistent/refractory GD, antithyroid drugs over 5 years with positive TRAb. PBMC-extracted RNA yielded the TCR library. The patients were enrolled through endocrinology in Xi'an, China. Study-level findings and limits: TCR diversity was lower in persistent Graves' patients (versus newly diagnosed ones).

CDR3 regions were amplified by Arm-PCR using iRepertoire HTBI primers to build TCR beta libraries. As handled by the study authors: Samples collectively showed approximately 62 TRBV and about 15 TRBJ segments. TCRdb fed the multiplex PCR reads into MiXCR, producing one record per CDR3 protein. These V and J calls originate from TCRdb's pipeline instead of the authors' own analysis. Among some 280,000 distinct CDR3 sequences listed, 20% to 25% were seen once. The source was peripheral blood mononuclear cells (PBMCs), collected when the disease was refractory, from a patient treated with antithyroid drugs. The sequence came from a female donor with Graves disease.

In DNA form, the CDR3 reads TGTGCCAGCAGTGAGGCCGGGGCGAACTATGGCTACACCTTC. It codes for CASSEAGANYGYTF. This chain connects TRBV2 to TRBJ1-2, with D possibly matching TRBD1 (5 bases). Trimming removed 3 bases at V and 2 bases at J, with 10 bases between. Germline V gives CDR1 SNHLY, CDR2 FYNNEI. This CDR3 is built from 14 residues.